The next 13 T cell receptor beta chains were all read from a single sample in a study of T cells after yellow fever vaccination. TCRdb processed the 5' RACE reads anew with MiXCR; each CDR3 protein has one entry. Of about 220,000 distinct CDR3 sequences listed, 2.5% to 3.5% were seen once; the top ten hold approximately 3.5%. The starting material was CD4+ T cells sorted from PBMCs, obtained 10 days after the yellow fever booster vaccination. The receptors were sampled from a man aged 18 to 35 who received the YFV17D yellow fever vaccine.

J is TRBJ1-5 and V is TRBV20-1; D is ambiguous. Germline CDR1 is DFQATT and CDR2 is SNEGSKA (reference sequence). The CDR3 covers 14 residues. Trimming shortened V by 6 bases and J by 0 bases, and 12 bases separated the two germline ends. CDR3 nucleotide sequence: TGCAGTGCCTCCCCCAGGCATAGCAATCAGCCCCAGCATTTT. It is translated as CSASPRHSNQPQHF.

The chain combines TRBV20-1 with TRBJ2-1; D possibly corresponds to TRBD2 (6 bases). Trimming cost V 1 base and J 4 bases, with 14 bases left between them. The CDR3 spans 15 residues. The germline gives CDR1 DFQATT, CDR2 SNEGSKA (reference sequence). The CDR3 DNA reads TGCAGTGCTAGAGTGCAGCGGGCAGTTTACAATGAGCAGTTCTTC. This sequence encodes CSARVQRAVYNEQFF.

This clonotype was recorded many times. This rearrangement joins TRBV11-2 to TRBJ2-3, with TRBD2 identical over 10 bases. The CDR3 sequence is 16 residues long. V lost 0 bases, J lost 5 bases, and 5 bases stayed unmatched. Per germline, CDR1 SGHAT and CDR2 FQNNGV. Here the CDR3 DNA reads TGTGCCAGCAGCTTAGATCAGGCTAGCGGGGGAGATACGCAGTATTTT. This encodes CASSLDQASGGDTQYF.

This clonotype has a handful of counts. The chain combines TRBV5-1 with TRBJ2-1; D is perhaps TRBD1 (5 bases). V lost 5 bases and J lost 5, with 14 bases in between. The CDR3 totals 14 residues. The V gene's germline CDR1 is SGHRS and CDR2 YFSETQ. The CDR3 DNA is TGCGCCAGCAGGCTGCAGGGTCCCAACAATGAGCAGTTCTTC. This encodes CASRLQGPNNEQFF.

This clonotype was picked up a small number of times. This chain uses TRBV18 with TRBJ2-4; D might be TRBD1 (6 bases). With 3 bases removed from V and 8 bases from J, the gap between germline ends came to 14 bases. Per the germline V gene, CDR1 is KGHSH and CDR2 is LQKENI. This CDR3 is 14 amino acids long. The CDR3 DNA sequence: TGTGCCAGCTCACCGCAGGGGTATGGAGACATTCAGTACTTC. Its translation is CASSPQGYGDIQYF.

This chain connects TRBV28 to TRBJ2-1; perhaps TRBD1 as D (5 bases). With 3 bases removed from V and 7 bases from J, the gap between germline ends came to 10 bases. This CDR3 has 13 residues. In germline, CDR1 is MDHEN, CDR2 SYDVKM. The CDR3 DNA follows: TGTGCCAGCAGTTTGGGGCGTTTAAATGAGCAGTTCTTC. It translates to CASSLGRLNEQFF.

This clonotype has just a few counts. The J gene is TRBJ1-1, the V gene TRBV6-5; the D gene is possibly TRBD1 (6 bases). Germline lookup yields CDR1 MNHEY and CDR2 SVGAGI. This CDR3 is 13 amino acids long. Trimming removed 3 bases at V and 5 bases at J, with 10 bases between. CDR3 region: CASSYGGGTEAFF. The CDR3, as DNA: TGTGCCAGCAGTTATGGAGGGGGGACTGAAGCTTTCTTT.

This clonotype was observed at least ten times. The CDR3 is CASSLALTGPTDTQYF. The CDR3 nucleotides are TGCGCCAGCAGCTTGGCCTTGACAGGGCCCACAGATACGCAGTATTTT. The chain combines TRBV5-1 with TRBJ2-3; 7 bases map to TRBD1. Losses at the gene ends were 0 bases for V and 2 bases for J; bases not matched to a gene: 6. Germline values: CDR1 SGHRS, CDR2 YFSETQ. CDR3 size: 16 residues.

This clonotype has a count of ten or more. The genes are TRBV7-7 and TRBJ1-1, with no clear D. Trimming took 4 bases from V and 6 from J, leaving 12 bases between them. The CDR3 covers 13 residues. Germline lookup yields CDR1 SSHAT and CDR2 FNYEAQ (reference sequence). CDR3 DNA sequence: TGTGCCAGCAGCTCCTCCGTCAGTCCTGAAGCTTTCTTT. Its translation is CASSSSVSPEAFF.

This clonotype was picked up a small number of times. The chain has TRBV18 and TRBJ2-3; possible D gene TRBD1, 5 bases. The germline CDR1 and CDR2 sequences are KGHSH and LQKENI. Trimming removed 3 bases at V and 10 bases at J, with 14 bases between. The CDR3 has 13 amino acids. CDR3 in amino acids: CASSPDTLGAQYF. The CDR3 DNA is TGTGCCAGCTCACCGGACACCCTTGGGGCGCAGTATTTT.

This clonotype was counted ten times or more. The gene calls are TRBV5-1 and TRBJ2-2; 7 bases match TRBD1. After removal of 7 bases from V and 6 bases from J, the junction contained 9 bases not matched to a gene. The germline V gene has CDR1 SGHRS and CDR2 YFSETQ. The CDR3 covers 14 residues. CDR3 loop: CASAARQGAGELFF. The CDR3 nucleotides are TGCGCCAGCGCGGCGAGACAGGGAGCCGGGGAGCTGTTTTTT.

This clonotype has ten or more counts. V and J are TRBV11-2 and TRBJ2-3, with D perhaps TRBD1 or TRBD2 (5 bases each). The V gene's germline CDR1 is SGHAT and CDR2 FQNNGV. The CDR3 contains 15 residues. Trimming removed 5 bases from V and 0 bases from J, with 12 bases in between. CDR3 sequence: CASSPLGESTDTQYF. CDR3 nucleotides: TGTGCCAGCAGCCCGTTGGGGGAGAGCACAGATACGCAGTATTTT.

This clonotype was found many times. The chain links TRBV5-1 to TRBJ2-1, with D tentatively TRBD1 or TRBD2 (6 bases each). Germline V CDR1 and CDR2: SGHRS, YFSETQ. CDR3 length: 14 residues. V dropped 6 bases and J dropped 2 bases, with 12 bases sitting between them. The CDR3 is CASTTGGAYNEQFF. CDR3 DNA sequence: TGCGCCAGCACCACCGGGGGCGCCTACAATGAGCAGTTCTTC.